One and the same sample provided the 11 T cell receptor beta chains below, sequenced in a study of kidney transplant recipient with SARS-CoV-2 infection. TCRdb analysed the reads with MiXCR anew, one entry per CDR3 protein. The sample shows roughly 250,000 distinct CDR3 sequences, roughly 26% of them seen only once. Sequenced material: a blood sample, taken at baseline and on day 111 from a kidney transplant recipient. All receptors derive from a young adult male patient who had COVID-19 and was a kidney transplant recipient. The graft donor may have given rise to some T cells.

This clonotype was counted at least ten times. The genes are TRBV18 and TRBJ1-1; D call uncertain. The CDR3 length is 13 residues. V was pared by 3 bases and J by 5 bases, with 10 bases between. Germline-derived CDR1 and CDR2 are KGHSH and LQKENI. CDR3 nucleotide sequence: TGTGCCAGCTCACCGGACTTGGGGACTGAAGCTTTCTTT. Translating gives CASSPDLGTEAFF.

This clonotype was counted at least ten times. The DNA of the CDR3 is TGTGCCAGCAGCTTTATACCGGGACAGGGGGACGAGCAGTACTTC. Residues: CASSFIPGQGDEQYF. The rearrangement uses TRBV7-2 and TRBJ2-7; TRBD1 agrees at 11 bases. Trimming took 3 bases from V and 5 from J; bases not matched to a gene: 6. The CDR3 contains 15 residues. The germline V gene has CDR1 SGHTA and CDR2 FQGNSA. The full variable domain, its missing parts supplied by reference TRBV7-2 and TRBJ2-7, is GAGVSQSPSNKVTEKGKDVELRCDPISGHTALYWYRQSLGQGLEFLIYFQGNSAPDKSGLPSDRFSAERTGGSVSTLTIQRTQQEDSAVYLCASSFIPGQGDEQYFGPGTRLTVT.

This clonotype was seen many times. The chain is built from TRBV2 and TRBJ2-1; the D gene is possibly TRBD1 (6 bases). Between the trimmed V and J ends, which lost 6 bases and 8 bases, there was a span of 14 bases. The length of the CDR3 is 13 residues. Germline CDR1 reads SNHLY; CDR2 reads FYNNEI. This chain's CDR3 is CASRPTGPDEQFF. CDR3 in DNA: TGTGCCAGCAGACCCACAGGGCCGGATGAGCAGTTCTTC.

This clonotype has at least ten counts. This chain connects TRBV6-6 to TRBJ1-2; D ambiguous. V was pared by 5 bases and J by 4 bases, with 23 bases between. Germline values: CDR1 MNHNY, CDR2 SVGAGI (reference sequence). The CDR3 has 17 amino acids. The CDR3 reads CASSKVSGGRKTYGYTF. DNA for the CDR3: TGTGCCAGCAGTAAGGTCTCAGGTGGGAGAAAGACCTATGGCTACACCTTC.

Of note for this clonotype: A read error may be the cause here, since a much bigger clone is one base away. This rearrangement joins TRBV28 to TRBJ1-1; 10 nucleotides align to TRBD1. This CDR3 is built from 13 residues. V lost 10 bases to trimming and J lost 9 bases; unmatched junction nucleotides: 11. Germline V gene lookup returns CDR1 MDHEN and CDR2 SYDVKM. The CDR3, as DNA: TGTGCCATTTTGGGGACAGGGGAGACTAAAGCTTTCTTT. Residues: CAILGTGETKAFF.

This clonotype was seen at least ten times. The chain couples TRBV2 to TRBJ2-2; TRBD2 aligns across 11 bases. V was pared by 6 bases and J by 5 bases, with 8 bases of the junction left unmatched. The CDR3 is 16 residues long. In germline, CDR1 is SNHLY, CDR2 FYNNEI. The CDR3 loop is CASREGLAVLTGELFF. The CDR3 bases are TGTGCCAGCAGAGAGGGACTAGCGGTCTTAACCGGGGAGCTGTTTTTT. The whole variable domain, filled in from reference TRBV2 and TRBJ2-2, reads EPEVTQTPSHQVTQMGQEVILRCVPISNHLYFYWYRQILGQKVEFLVSFYNNEISEKSEIFDDQFSVERPDGSNFTLKIRSTKLEDSAMYFCASREGLAVLTGELFFGEGSRLTVL.

V is TRBV12-3 or TRBV12-4 and J is TRBJ2-1; D not certain. The ends were cut back, 5 bases at V and 7 bases at J, with 9 bases in the middle. The CDR3 has 12 residues. Here the CDR3 reads CASSHSWNEQFF. The CDR3 region has the DNA TGTGCCAGCAGTCACAGTTGGAATGAGCAGTTCTTC.

This clonotype was seen many times. The rearrangement uses TRBV20-1 and TRBJ1-2, with no clear D. The CDR3 extends over 11 amino acids. Germline V gene sequence: CDR1 DFQATT, CDR2 SNEGSKA (reference sequence). The V end was cut by 4 bases, the J end by 3 bases, with 6 bases between. The CDR3 DNA sequence: TGCAGTGCTAAGGCTTACTATGGCTACACCTTC. This sequence encodes CSAKAYYGYTF.

This clonotype was seen at least ten times. The chain employs TRBV11-2 and TRBJ1-2, with 12 bases fitting TRBD1. Looked up from germline, CDR1 is SGHAT and CDR2 is FQNNGV. The CDR3 covers 14 residues. V dropped 4 bases and J dropped 6; count of bases not matched to a gene: 3. CDR3 DNA: TGTGCCAGCAGCTCCCGGGACAGGGGGCATGGCTACACCTTC. Encoded protein: CASSSRDRGHGYTF.

Remarks on this clonotype: A read error may explain this, as a much larger clone is one base away. The chain couples TRBV15 to TRBJ2-2, with a possible D match to TRBD1 (6 bases). Germline assignment: CDR1 LNHNV and CDR2 YYDKDF (reference sequence). CDR3 size: 13 residues. The CDR3 loop is CATSRGDIGEMFF. In DNA form, the CDR3 reads TGTGCCACCAGCAGAGGGGACATCGGGGAGATGTTTTTT.

As concerns this clonotype: It may be a read error: a sequence one base away is much more abundant. The chain is built from TRBV19 and TRBJ2-1; D uncertain. Looked up from germline, CDR1 is LNHDA and CDR2 is SQIVND (reference sequence). Between the trimmed V and J ends, which lost 4 bases and 4 bases, there was a span of 14 bases. The CDR3 is 15 residues long. Written as DNA, the CDR3 is TGTGCCAGTAGTAAGTTACAGTTGGGGTACAATGAGCAGTTCTTC. It yields the protein CASSKLQLGYNEQFF.